A single sample gave rise to the 17 T cell receptor beta chains below, sequenced in a study of blood T cell repertoires in COVID-19 (TCRdb year 2020). The protocol used for the library was the immunoSEQ multiplex PCR assay. TCRdb provides this immuneACCESS table in a form limited to in-frame rearrangements. Some clones are lacking; in checked studies, under half of them reflect an unresolved V gene, and why the rest are absent is not known. The sample has approximately 470,000 clones on record, roughly nine tenths of them singletons. The ten largest account for roughly 0.7% of the sample. Sequences were obtained from PBMCs or T cells enriched from blood (not recorded which). The receptors stem from a woman under 30 who had recovered from COVID-19.

This clone was observed a few times. This rearrangement joins TRBV25-1 to TRBJ1-2; TRBD1 is a possible D gene (6 bases). The CDR3 runs to 15 residues. The germline V and J ends were trimmed by 7 bases and 5 bases, with 20 bases remaining between them. Germline CDR1 and CDR2: MGHDK and SYGVNS. The CDR3 DNA is TGTGCCAGCACAGGACAGCCTGAGTATTTGTATGGCTACACCTTC. As protein: CASTGQPEYLYGYTF.

With respect to this clone: At one boundary the junction diverges from the germline segment, which might be a read error. The rearrangement links TRBV3-1 (or the pseudogene TRBV3-2) to TRBJ2-1; D not certain. This CDR3 is 11 amino acids long. Germline CDR1 is LGHDT and CDR2 is YNNKEL (reference sequence). The CDR3 loop is CASSQDQVWLF. The CDR3 DNA follows: TGTGCCAGCAGCCAAGACCAAGTTTGGCTCTTC.

The rearrangement links TRBV7-6 to TRBJ2-3; TRBD1 might be the D (5 bases). CDR3 length: 15 amino acids. With 1 base removed from V and 2 bases from J, the gap between germline ends came to 10 bases. The germline V gene has CDR1 SGHVS and CDR2 FNYEAQ. CDR3 in DNA: TGTGCCAGCAGCTTAGTTACAGGCCCCACAGATACGCAGTATTTT. Its translation: CASSLVTGPTDTQYF.

This chain joins TRBV28 and TRBJ1-2, with 7 bases aligning to TRBD1. The length of the CDR3 is 15 residues. The germline CDR1 and CDR2 sequences are MDHEN and SYDVKM. Trimming took 3 bases from V and 4 from J; bases not matched to a gene: 8. The DNA of the CDR3 is TGTGCCAGCAGTTTTGTGGGACAGACAAGCTATGGCTACACCTTC. Its protein is CASSFVGQTSYGYTF.

The J gene is TRBJ2-2, the V gene TRBV7-2; the D is unclear. Trimming stripped 0 bases from V and 5 bases from J, with 4 bases between. This CDR3 region has 13 residues. Germline lookup yields CDR1 SGHTA and CDR2 FQGNSA. The CDR3 nucleotides read TGTGCCAGCAGCTTAGCCCCAACCGGGGAGCTGTTTTTT. Its protein product is CASSLAPTGELFF. Based on the CDR3 plus reference TRBV7-2 and TRBJ2-2, the full variable domain is GAGVSQSPSNKVTEKGKDVELRCDPISGHTALYWYRQSLGQGLEFLIYFQGNSAPDKSGLPSDRFSAERTGGSVSTLTIQRTQQEDSAVYLCASSLAPTGELFFGEGSRLTVL.

The rearrangement joins TRBV19 to TRBJ1-5; a weak D match, TRBD1 (5 bases). Germline values: CDR1 LNHDA, CDR2 SQIVND (reference sequence). The V gene lost 1 base and the J gene lost 6 bases, with 13 bases spanning the gap. The CDR3 covers 15 residues. The CDR3 loop reads CASSIGRDAGQPQHF. CDR3 bases: TGTGCCAGTAGTATAGGCAGGGATGCAGGTCAGCCCCAGCATTTT.

This chain uses TRBV6-4 with TRBJ1-2; maybe TRBD1 (5 bases). V was pared by 10 bases and J by 7 bases, with 25 bases between. Germline CDR1 is MRHNA and CDR2 is SNTAGT. The CDR3 covers 15 residues. CDR3 residues: CAIPTGDSPERGYTF. Here the CDR3 DNA reads TGTGCCATCCCTACAGGTGACAGCCCTGAACGTGGCTACACCTTC.

This clone came up once. The chain combines TRBV5-1 with TRBJ1-1; D gene uncertain. Trimming stripped 4 bases from V and 1 base from J, with 14 bases between. From germline, CDR1 is SGHRS and CDR2 YFSETQ. This CDR3 has 15 residues. The CDR3 here is CASSLGVAGNTEAFF. CDR3 in DNA: TGCGCCAGCAGCCTCGGGGTTGCGGGGAACACTGAAGCTTTCTTT.

This clone was seen a single time. The chain combines TRBV28 with TRBJ2-3, with TRBD2 identical over 8 bases. Unmatched junction bases numbered 18, after V lost 7 bases and J lost 6 bases. The CDR3 length is 17 residues. The germline gives CDR1 MDHEN, CDR2 SYDVKM. The CDR3 is CASNTYRYGRGLDTQYF. For the CDR3, the DNA is TGTGCCAGCAATACCTACCGGTACGGGAGGGGGTTGGATACGCAGTATTTT. Drawing the rest from reference TRBV28 and TRBJ2-3, the complete variable domain is DVKVTQSSRYLVKRTGEKVFLECVQDMDHENMFWYRQDPGLGLRLIYFSYDVKMKEKGDIPEGYSVSREKKERFSLILESASTNQTSMYLCASNTYRYGRGLDTQYFGPGTRLTVL.

Here the CDR3 reads CASSSSGPDSLNQPQHF. The CDR3 DNA is TGTGCCAGCAGCTCTAGTGGGCCGGACAGCCTCAATCAGCCCCAGCATTTT. This chain links TRBV7-2 with TRBJ1-5; D is perhaps TRBD1 (6 bases). The germline gives CDR1 SGHTA, CDR2 FQGNSA. Trimming took off 4 bases at V and 3 bases at J, with 19 bases between the two ends. The CDR3 spans 17 residues. Full variable domain (remainder filled in from reference TRBV7-2 and TRBJ1-5): GAGVSQSPSNKVTEKGKDVELRCDPISGHTALYWYRQSLGQGLEFLIYFQGNSAPDKSGLPSDRFSAERTGGSVSTLTIQRTQQEDSAVYLCASSSSGPDSLNQPQHFGDGTRLSIL.

This chain connects TRBV6-5 to TRBJ2-3; D uncertain. Germline V gene data show CDR1 as MNHEY and CDR2 as SVGAGI. V was pared by 6 bases and J by 5 bases, with 12 bases between. The CDR3 runs 13 residues. CDR3 protein: CASRPTTGDTQYF. In nucleotides, the CDR3 is TGTGCCAGCAGACCTACCACTGGAGATACGCAGTATTTT.

This rearrangement joins TRBV5-1 to TRBJ2-7, with TRBD1 matching 9 bases. The CDR3 loop spans 15 amino acids. Germline values: CDR1 SGHRS, CDR2 YFSETQ. V lost 5 bases to trimming and J lost 5 bases; unmatched junction nucleotides: 11. The CDR3 is CASSNYYRGLNEQYF. In DNA, the CDR3 is TGCGCCAGCAGTAATTATTACAGGGGGCTTAACGAGCAGTACTTC.

Of note for this clone: The sample has other DNA sequences that encode this CDR3 too. V usage is TRBV5-8 and J usage is TRBJ2-1; maybe TRBD2 (7 bases). The germline gives CDR1 SGHTS, CDR2 YDEGEE. Trimming took 2 bases from V and 0 from J, leaving 9 bases between them. CDR3 length: 15 amino acids. CDR3: CASSLRGGSYNEQFF. The CDR3 nucleotides are TGTGCCAGCAGCTTAAGGGGGGGCTCCTACAATGAGCAGTTCTTC.

The rearrangement links TRBV2 to TRBJ2-1; no firm D call. Germline V CDR1 and CDR2: SNHLY, FYNNEI. The V end lost 5 bases, the J end lost 14 bases, and 19 bases lay between the germline ends. The CDR3 is 13 amino acids. CDR3 sequence: CASSPSTLLREFF. In DNA form, the CDR3 reads TGTGCCAGCAGTCCAAGTACTTTGCTCCGGGAGTTCTTC.

The rearrangement uses TRBV7-2 and TRBJ2-3; possible D gene TRBD1, 6 bases. V was shortened by 5 bases and J by 5 bases, with 11 bases between the two germline ends. This CDR3 spans 13 amino acids. Germline V lookup: CDR1 SGHTA, CDR2 FQGNSA. CDR3 DNA: TGTGCCAGCAGCCTAGGACAGCAAGATACGCAGTATTTT. Its protein is CASSLGQQDTQYF.

This chain uses TRBV6-5 with TRBJ1-1; 11 positions match TRBD1. Germline V gene sequence: CDR1 MNHEY, CDR2 SVGAGI. J was trimmed by 8 bases and V by 5 bases; bases with no gene match: 4. This CDR3 spans 13 amino acids. The DNA of the CDR3 is TGTGCCAGCAGTAGGACAGGGGGCTTCGAAGCTTTCTTT. Translation: CASSRTGGFEAFF.

This sequence joins TRBV18 and TRBJ1-1; D perhaps matches TRBD1 (5 bases). CDR1 and CDR2 from the germline V gene are KGHSH and LQKENI. The CDR3 spans 13 residues. Trimming removed 6 bases from V and 1 base from J, with 9 bases in between. The CDR3 loop reads CASSLQENTEAFF. For the CDR3, the DNA is TGTGCCAGCTCTCTACAGGAGAACACTGAAGCTTTCTTT. The whole variable domain, filled in from reference TRBV18 and TRBJ1-1, reads NAGVMQNPRHLVRRRGQEARLRCSPMKGHSHVYWYRQLPEEGLKFMVYLQKENIIDESGMPKERFSAEFPKEGPSILRIQQVVRGDSAAYFCASSLQENTEAFFGQGTRLTVV.